This entry lists 2 T cell receptor beta chains sequenced from one sample in a study of blood T cell repertoires in COVID-19. Libraries were prepared by immunoSEQ multiplex PCR; TCRdb keeps only in-frame clonotypes and omits some of them. The table has some 200,000 clones, roughly 87% seen once; the top ten hold approximately 2.4%. The sample comprised PBMCs or T cells enriched from blood (not recorded which). These receptors came from a woman aged 25-40 years who had recovered from COVID-19.

This clone was detected only a few times. The chain is built from TRBV5-1 and TRBJ1-6, with 9 bases aligning to TRBD1. V gave up 5 bases and J gave up 10 bases; unmatched junction bases: 13. Germline V gene lookup returns CDR1 SGHRS and CDR2 YFSETQ. CDR3 size: 16 residues. The CDR3 is CASRNTPGQGNSPLHF. In DNA, the CDR3 is TGCGCCAGCAGGAATACCCCGGGACAGGGTAACTCACCCCTCCACTTT.

V and J are TRBV5-4 and TRBJ2-1; 7 bases are a match to TRBD2. The CDR3 runs 17 residues. V trimming: 0 bases; J trimming: 4 bases; junction bases outside the gene matches: 10. Germline loops: CDR1 SGHNT, CDR2 YYREEE (reference sequence). This CDR3 is CASSLGASGQLYNEQFF. CDR3 nucleotide sequence: TGTGCCAGCAGCTTGGGGGCTAGCGGACAATTGTACAATGAGCAGTTCTTC.